This T cell receptor (beta chain) was observed in a study of tumor-infiltrating lymphocytes in localized non-small cell lung cancer. Study background: Patients included smokers and never-smokers with various histologies, some sampled after neoadjuvant chemotherapy.

The CDR3 consists of 15 residues. V shed 5 bases, J shed 8 bases, and the junction held 7 bases outside the gene matches. The germline gives CDR1 SGHTA, CDR2 FQGNSA. Whole-study findings and limits: Different pieces of the same tissue were used for each assay.

This clone was recorded a few times. Its antigen remains unidentified. TCRdb keeps only in-frame clones here, not all; method: immunoSEQ multiplex PCR. This sample carries more than 9,000 clones, roughly 63% of them seen once, and the ten largest clones take 11%. This clonotype originated in a human donor with non-small cell lung cancer. The rearrangement joins TRBV7-2 to TRBJ1-6; 9 nucleotides match TRBD1. The sequenced material came from uninvolved lung tissue not adjacent to the tumor. The CDR3 DNA is TGTGCCAGCAGCCCACGGACAGGGGTGGATTCACCCCTCCACTTT. Its protein product is CASSPRTGVDSPLHF.